A selection of T cell receptor beta chains follows, all from one sample in a study of blood T cells in healthy people across ages. TCRdb processed the 5' RACE reads anew with MiXCR; each CDR3 protein has one entry. Of 710,000 or so distinct CDR3 sequences in the sample, 22% were seen once. Sequences were obtained from blood. These TCRs come from a man aged 70-80 years in good health. Both conserved end residues are trimmed from each CDR3. D genes are given only for firm matches. Not all rows give a size; the values are once, few, many and, for expanded clones, a class.

clone_size: many
cdr3_length: 9
j_call: TRBJ2-7
d_call: NA
v_call: TRBV5-6
cdr3_aa: ASSLGGEQY

clone_size: NA
cdr3_length: 11
j_call: TRBJ1-2
d_call: TRBD1
v_call: TRBV6-5
cdr3_aa: ASGDRENYGYT

clone_size: few
cdr3_length: 12
j_call: TRBJ1-4
d_call: NA
v_call: TRBV5-1
cdr3_aa: ASSTGRTNEKLF

clone_size: NA
cdr3_length: 14
j_call: TRBJ2-5
d_call: TRBD2
v_call: TRBV5-1
cdr3_aa: ASSLGLAGEEETQY

clone_size: few
cdr3_length: 13
j_call: TRBJ2-3
d_call: NA
v_call: TRBV7-9
cdr3_aa: ASSSPTGLSDTQY

clone_size: few
cdr3_length: 10
j_call: TRBJ2-7
d_call: NA
v_call: TRBV4-1
cdr3_aa: ASSHSDSQQY

clone_size: NA
cdr3_length: 14
j_call: TRBJ2-2
d_call: NA
v_call: TRBV21-1
cdr3_aa: ASSKGDRDWSGELF

clone_size: few
cdr3_length: 12
j_call: TRBJ1-2
d_call: NA
v_call: TRBV12-3/TRBV12-4
cdr3_aa: ASSSYEGISGYT

clone_size: NA
cdr3_length: 12
j_call: TRBJ2-1
d_call: NA
v_call: TRBV10-3
cdr3_aa: AIRGRDGQNEQF

clone_size: many
cdr3_length: 13
j_call: TRBJ1-6
d_call: TRBD1
v_call: TRBV15
cdr3_aa: ATSTSTGVNSPLH

clone_size: NA
cdr3_length: 12
j_call: TRBJ1-2
d_call: NA
v_call: TRBV28
cdr3_aa: ASTTAQYNYGYT

clone_size: NA
cdr3_length: 13
j_call: TRBJ2-1
d_call: NA
v_call: TRBV20-1
cdr3_aa: SARDRKGLYNEQF

clone_size: NA
cdr3_length: 11
j_call: TRBJ2-4
d_call: NA
v_call: TRBV29-1
cdr3_aa: SVGDSGKNIQY

clone_size: NA
cdr3_length: 9
j_call: TRBJ2-1
d_call: NA
v_call: TRBV6-2/TRBV6-3
cdr3_aa: ASSYFHEQF

clone_size: few
cdr3_length: 12
j_call: TRBJ2-3
d_call: NA
v_call: TRBV30
cdr3_aa: AWKEGASTDTQY

clone_size: few
cdr3_length: 12
j_call: TRBJ1-2
d_call: NA
v_call: TRBV29-1
cdr3_aa: SVEDPRRGHGYT

clone_size: once
cdr3_length: 13
j_call: TRBJ2-7
d_call: TRBD2
v_call: TRBV12-3/TRBV12-4
cdr3_aa: ASSNGRAGSYEQY

clone_size: NA
cdr3_length: 12
j_call: TRBJ2-2
d_call: NA
v_call: TRBV7-3
cdr3_aa: ASSLTQDAGELF

clone_size: many
cdr3_length: 13
j_call: TRBJ2-1
d_call: TRBD2
v_call: TRBV11-1
cdr3_aa: ASSLSSGRMNEQF

clone_size: few
cdr3_length: 11
j_call: TRBJ2-5
d_call: TRBD1
v_call: TRBV3-1
cdr3_aa: ASSTGEQETQY

clone_size: NA
cdr3_length: 13
j_call: TRBJ2-5
d_call: TRBD1
v_call: TRBV11-3
cdr3_aa: ASSSRQGARETQY

clone_size: NA
cdr3_length: 14
j_call: TRBJ2-7
d_call: NA
v_call: TRBV7-9
cdr3_aa: ANNLIVGGAPYEQY

clone_size: NA
cdr3_length: 9
j_call: TRBJ2-7
d_call: NA
v_call: TRBV12-3/TRBV12-4
cdr3_aa: ASSQQGEQY

clone_size: few
cdr3_length: 11
j_call: NA
d_call: NA
v_call: TRBV18
cdr3_aa: ASSSGTNNEQF

clone_size: NA
cdr3_length: 10
j_call: TRBJ1-1
d_call: TRBD1
v_call: TRBV6-5
cdr3_aa: ASSPGQGRAF

clone_size: NA
cdr3_length: 13
j_call: TRBJ1-5
d_call: TRBD1
v_call: TRBV12-3/TRBV12-4
cdr3_aa: ASTDRGGSNQPQH

clone_size: NA
cdr3_length: 13
j_call: TRBJ2-7
d_call: NA
v_call: TRBV5-4
cdr3_aa: ASSLDRGQTYEQY

clone_size: NA
cdr3_length: 16
j_call: TRBJ2-3
d_call: TRBD2
v_call: TRBV7-2
cdr3_aa: ASSFLTGTSGGTDTQY

clone_size: few
cdr3_length: 13
j_call: TRBJ2-3
d_call: NA
v_call: TRBV13
cdr3_aa: ASNLRVTLTDTQY

clone_size: few
cdr3_length: 13
j_call: TRBJ1-4
d_call: NA
v_call: TRBV2
cdr3_aa: ASSEANRVNEKLF

clone_size: once
cdr3_length: 11
j_call: TRBJ1-4
d_call: NA
v_call: TRBV20-1
cdr3_aa: SANAGVNEKLF

clone_size: few
cdr3_length: 10
j_call: TRBJ2-7
d_call: NA
v_call: TRBV28
cdr3_aa: ARDGISYEQY

clone_size: NA
cdr3_length: 11
j_call: TRBJ1-1
d_call: NA
v_call: TRBV20-1
cdr3_aa: SPETVSPPKAF

clone_size: few
cdr3_length: 13
j_call: TRBJ2-3
d_call: NA
v_call: TRBV5-1
cdr3_aa: ASRPPGRNTDTQY

clone_size: NA
cdr3_length: 12
j_call: TRBJ2-3
d_call: NA
v_call: TRBV27
cdr3_aa: ASSGWGTTDTQY